These 14 T cell receptor beta chains originate from one sample sequenced in a study of naive and memory T cell subsets (dated by TCRdb to between 2016 and 2019). Libraries were prepared through 5' RACE. Sequencing instrument: Illumina MiSeq. For the blood and skin samples, reverse transcription of TCR RNA was done with SuperScript IV along with alpha and beta constant region primers. TCRdb itself trimmed the public reads at Q25 with fastp, ran MiXCR and retained productive beta chains. Rows with one shared CDR3 protein collapse into an entry with the most common genes and DNA. The sample has around 210 distinct CDR3 sequences on record, 95% to 96% of them singletons. The top ten clones comprise 30% of the sample. For whole blood analysis, 2.5 ml of peripheral blood was collected from healthy adult volunteers into Tempus tubes, and RNA was extracted following the manufacturer's instructions. These TCRs come from a male donor in good health.

On this clonotype itself: This beta chain is an unintended read in a library built for alpha chains; its size means little. The chain couples TRBV20-1 to TRBJ2-5; perhaps TRBD2 as D (6 bases). V lost 2 bases, J lost 5 bases, and 12 bases lay in between. This CDR3 is 13 amino acids long. Germline V CDR1 and CDR2: DFQATT, SNEGSKA (reference sequence). The CDR3 region has the DNA TGCAGTGCTAGAAAGCGGGTCCTCGAGACCCAGTACTTC. It codes for CSARKRVLETQYF.

Remarks on this clonotype: A library prepared for alpha chains yielded this beta chain as an off-target read; its size is of little meaning. The CDR3 loop reads CASRNGGAAGELFF. CDR3 bases: TGTGCCAGCAGAAACGGTGGAGCCGCCGGGGAGCTGTTTTTT. The chain carries TRBV28 and TRBJ2-2; D not resolved. Germline CDR1 and CDR2: MDHEN and SYDVKM. V was pared by 6 bases and J by 6 bases, with 14 bases between. This CDR3 spans 14 amino acids.

A remark on this clonotype: A library made for alpha chains picked up this beta chain off target, so its size means little. The rearrangement joins TRBV28 to TRBJ1-5; D remains unclear. Germline CDR1 is MDHEN and CDR2 is SYDVKM. Trimming removed 3 bases from V and 4 bases from J, with 10 bases in between. The CDR3 has 14 amino acids. For the CDR3, the DNA is TGTGCCAGCAGTTTGGGGTCGAGAAATCAGCCCCAGCATTTT. Protein product: CASSLGSRNQPQHF.

Regarding this clonotype: In a library made to pick up alpha chains, this beta chain is a stray read with a size that means little. V usage is TRBV20-1 and J usage is TRBJ2-7; D might be TRBD2 (5 bases). The CDR3 has 13 amino acids. V lost 4 bases and J 2 bases, leaving 12 bases between the germline ends. Per germline, CDR1 DFQATT and CDR2 SNEGSKA (reference sequence). The CDR3 loop is CSATVAWAYEQYF. The CDR3 nucleotides read TGCAGTGCTACTGTAGCGTGGGCCTACGAGCAGTACTTC.

Remarks on this clonotype: The size of this beta chain means little, since it is a stray read in a library made for alpha chains. The chain is built from TRBV7-9 and TRBJ2-2; TRBD2 is a possible D gene (6 bases). Germline lookup yields CDR1 SEHNR and CDR2 FQNEAQ (reference sequence). The CDR3 has 14 amino acids. Trimming shortened V by 10 bases and J by 3 bases, and 15 bases separated the two germline ends. As DNA, the CDR3 is TGTGCCACCGAAATCCAGCGGGACACCGGGGAGCTGTTTTTT. This encodes CATEIQRDTGELFF. Supplemented by reference TRBV7-9 and TRBJ2-2, the full variable domain reads DTGVSQNPRHKITKRGQNVTFRCDPISEHNRLYWYRQTLGQGPEFLTYFQNEAQLEKSRLLSDRFSAERPKGSFSTLEIQRTEQGDSAMYLCATEIQRDTGELFFGEGSRLTVL.

A note on this clonotype: In a library made to pick up alpha chains, this beta chain is a stray read with a size that means little. The rearrangement uses TRBV5-1 and TRBJ1-2; possible D gene TRBD1, 6 bases. The CDR3 length is 14 residues. Trimming shortened V by 6 bases and J by 7 bases, and 19 bases separated the two germline ends. CDR1 is SGHRS and CDR2 is YFSETQ in the germline V gene. CDR3 sequence (DNA): TGCGCCAGCACAAGGACAGCCGGGCAATCTGGCTACACCTTC. Translated: CASTRTAGQSGYTF.

Turning to this clonotype: This beta chain appears as a stray read in a library generated for alpha chains; its size is not informative. The genes are TRBV28 and TRBJ1-5; D is unclear. The CDR3 sequence is 13 residues long. The germline V gene has CDR1 MDHEN and CDR2 SYDVKM. Trimming left V 6 bases short and J 5 bases short, with 11 bases between. The CDR3 protein is CASRSKPHQPQHF. As DNA, the CDR3 is TGTGCCAGCAGGTCCAAACCCCATCAGCCCCAGCATTTT.

As to this clonotype: Found in a library prepared for alpha chains, this beta chain is an off-target read, and its abundance has little meaning. The rearrangement joins TRBV20-1 to TRBJ1-5, with D unclear. CDR1 is DFQATT and CDR2 is SNEGSKA in the germline V gene (reference sequence). The CDR3 is 13 amino acids. V lost 3 bases, J lost 3 bases, and 9 bases lay in between. The CDR3 reads CSASGVNNQPQHF. In DNA form, the CDR3 reads TGCAGTGCTAGCGGGGTTAACAATCAGCCCCAGCATTTT.

On this clonotype: A library prepared for alpha chains yielded this beta chain as an off-target read; its size is of little meaning. The chain uses TRBV18 and TRBJ2-5; no definite D call. The CDR3 consists of 12 residues. CDR1 is KGHSH and CDR2 is LQKENI in the germline V gene. V shed 5 bases and J shed 1 base, with 5 bases lying between them. CDR3 amino acids: CASSVAQETQYF. CDR3 bases: TGTGCCAGCTCAGTCGCCCAAGAGACCCAGTACTTC.

As to this clonotype: This beta chain is off target for a library built for alpha chains, so its abundance means little. The rearrangement joins TRBV7-2 to TRBJ2-1; D possibly uses TRBD1 or TRBD2 (7 bases each). The CDR3 totals 13 residues. V was trimmed by 4 bases and J by 9 bases, leaving 13 bases between them. Germline V gives CDR1 SGHTA, CDR2 FQGNSA. The CDR3 sequence is CASSSRGGTEQFF. In DNA form, the CDR3 reads TGTGCCAGCAGCTCCAGGGGGGGCACTGAGCAGTTCTTC.

About this clonotype itself: Because the library targeted alpha chains, this beta chain is an off-target read whose size means little. The V and J genes are TRBV12-3 or TRBV12-4 and TRBJ1-5; the D is unclear. The V end lost 2 bases, the J end lost 6 bases, and 11 bases lay between the germline ends. This CDR3 has 14 amino acids. CDR3 DNA sequence: TGTGCCAGCAGTTTATGGGGAGCGGGTCAGCCCCAGCATTTT. It is translated as CASSLWGAGQPQHF.

As concerns this clonotype: This beta chain represents an off-target read in a library built for alpha chains; its size is of limited meaning. The CDR3, as DNA: TGCAGCACCATGACTAGCGCGGAGGAGCAGTTCTTC. Protein product: CSTMTSAEEQFF. This chain uses TRBV29-1 with TRBJ2-1; TRBD2 matches 8 bases. V lost 8 bases, J lost 10 bases, and 10 bases stayed unmatched. Per the germline V gene, CDR1 is SQVTM and CDR2 is ANQGSEA. The CDR3 covers 12 residues.

Comments on this clonotype: Within a library made for alpha chains, this beta chain is off target, and its count is uninformative. The rearrangement links TRBV12-3 or TRBV12-4 to TRBJ2-3; 8 bases match TRBD1. J gave up 1 base and V 6 bases, and 0 bases lay outside the gene matches. This CDR3 is 13 amino acids long. The chain's CDR3 is CASRGQGTDTQYF. The CDR3 DNA follows: TGTGCCAGCAGGGGACAGGGCACAGATACGCAGTATTTT.

Points on this clonotype: Because this beta chain is a stray read in a library intended to capture alpha chains, its abundance should not be given much weight. The chain couples TRBV29-1 to TRBJ1-5; D not certain. V lost 7 bases, J lost 7 bases, and 14 bases lay in between. Germline CDR1 and CDR2: SQVTM and ANQGSEA. The length of the CDR3 is 12 residues. The DNA of the CDR3 is TGCAGCGCGCTCTGGTCGGGGCAGCCCCAGCATTTT. Protein product: CSALWSGQPQHF. Full variable domain (remainder filled in from reference TRBV29-1 and TRBJ1-5): SAVISQKPSRDICQRGTSLTIQCQVDSQVTMMFWYRQQPGQSLTLIATANQGSEATYESGFVIDKFPISRPNLTFSTLTVSNMSPEDSSIYLCSALWSGQPQHFGDGTRLSIL.